Listed below are T cell receptor beta chains from one sample, sequenced in a study of T cell clonotyping in hematopoietic cell transplantation. The method was immunoSEQ multiplex PCR; TCRdb's version includes in-frame clones alone and lacks a portion of them. In the table there are 16,000 or so clones, 85% to 95% of which are singletons. The starting material was peripheral blood mononuclear cells, obtained before stem cell transplant. The receptors derive from a man aged 18 to 29 with biphenotypic leukemia. Some clones in this sample may be carry-over from other donors' samples. The conserved cysteine and the conserved F or W are not part of the CDR3 here.

V,J,CDR3
TRBV30,TRBJ2-7,AWRDRGNEQY
TRBV30,TRBJ2-7,AWIGRESYEQY
TRBV4-3,TRBJ2-7,ASSLGIRTSSYEQY
TRBV9,TRBJ1-2,ASSPGGGGYT
TRBV7-3,TRBJ1-1,ASSQQGGTEAF
TRBV10-2,TRBJ1-3,ASSESDRGSGNTIY
TRBV5-4,TRBJ1-1,ASSLKQGPEAF
TRBV5-8,TRBJ2-2,ASSSDRVGDTGELF
TRBV30,TRBJ2-7,AWSDRYEQY
TRBV10-2,TRBJ1-2,ASTGQGANYGYT
TRBV27,TRBJ2-7,ASRDRGGITSYEQY
TRBV4-3,TRBJ1-2,ASSRLQGGRVSGYT
TRBV29-1,TRBJ2-5,SVADRGQETQY
TRBV7-8,TRBJ2-7,ASSPRAGWVYEQY
TRBV6-5,TRBJ2-7,ASSQTSLGTYEQY
TRBV29-1,TRBJ2-3,SVEDQGTQY
TRBV2,TRBJ2-7,ASSDSGGKDEQY
TRBV2,TRBJ2-4,ASSESSLAKNIQY
TRBV6-1,TRBJ1-4,ASSEGQGFQKLF
TRBV10-3,TRBJ1-3,AILAGSGNTIY
TRBV4-3,TRBJ2-5,ASSSRVGANQETQY
TRBV4-1,TRBJ1-5,ASSRWSEGGDNQPQH
TRBV27,TRBJ1-2,ASSSSLANSYGYT
TRBV6-5,TRBJ2-7,ASSERGTSYEQY
TRBV6-5,TRBJ1-2,ASSYVGLNYGYT
TRBV19,TRBJ1-2,ASSIRTGGGYT
TRBV29-1,TRBJ1-2,SAPGQGANDYGYT
TRBV6-6,TRBJ1-1,ASSRNGRTEAF
TRBV29-1,TRBJ2-1,SVGDSEQF
TRBV11-3,TRBJ1-1,ASSQGGTEAF
TRBV4-3,TRBJ2-7,ASSPTTGTEQY
TRBV5-1,TRBJ1-2,ASSLTKDGYT
TRBV5-6,TRBJ2-7,ASSFGRGTYEQY
TRBV25-1,TRBJ1-1,ASSESAGRDTEAF
TRBV2,TRBJ1-2,ASSSGSNYGYT
TRBV4-1,TRBJ1-2,ASSSQGALVGYT
TRBV4-3,TRBJ2-6,ASSQDPHSGANVLT
TRBV7-2,TRBJ2-3,ASSSRGLRTDTQY
TRBV30,TRBJ2-7,AWSGEREQY
TRBV7-8,TRBJ2-3,ASSLERLQGSTDTQY
TRBV7-2,TRBJ2-5,ASSFWQGETQY